The T cell receptor (beta chain) under discussion was sequenced for a study of T cell repertoires in cytomegalovirus infection (dated by TCRdb to the late 2010s). A note on the overall study: Donor HLA type was relevant to the analysis, as public TCR beta signatures indicated carriage of CMV infection together with the matching HLA type. Study-wide conclusions, independent of this receptor: Carriers of CMV infection plus the relevant HLA type were discriminated by the cumulative frequency of public TCR beta family members in the study cohort and in an independent approximately 400-donor cohort. The ex vivo response was dominated by HLA-C-restricted CMV-specific TCR beta clonotypes, which also provided the single most frequent clonotype in two of eight donors.

Data came from an Illumina HiSeq 1500. The raw public reads went through TCRdb reprocessing: fastp at Q25, MiXCR clone calling, in-frame beta chains kept. Entries are consolidated by CDR3 protein sequence, retaining the most common genes and DNA. This sample has about 300,000 distinct CDR3 sequences in its table, and around 9.6% of those were observed once. The top ten hold approximately 2.3% of the sample. This clonotype was observed at least ten times. Its antigen target is currently unknown. No per-base quality is available; no much larger clone lies one base away. At the junction V is shortened by 6 bases and J by 0 bases, with 12 bases in between. From a lookup of the germline V gene (reference sequence), CDR1 and CDR2 are LNHDA and SQIVND. The CDR3, cysteine through phenylalanine, is 15 amino acids long. This entry keeps only the CDR3 DNA: 45 bases, framed from base 1.

The chain uses TRBV19 and TRBJ1-5, with the D gene not confidently named. The sample consisted of PBMCs. The sequence came from a human donor in good health (CMV status not recorded). Some clones in this sample may be carry-over from other donors' samples. CDR3 region: CASSPNLSSNQPQHF. The nucleotides read TGTGCCAGTAGCCCCAACCTCAGTAGCAATCAGCCCCAGCATTTT.